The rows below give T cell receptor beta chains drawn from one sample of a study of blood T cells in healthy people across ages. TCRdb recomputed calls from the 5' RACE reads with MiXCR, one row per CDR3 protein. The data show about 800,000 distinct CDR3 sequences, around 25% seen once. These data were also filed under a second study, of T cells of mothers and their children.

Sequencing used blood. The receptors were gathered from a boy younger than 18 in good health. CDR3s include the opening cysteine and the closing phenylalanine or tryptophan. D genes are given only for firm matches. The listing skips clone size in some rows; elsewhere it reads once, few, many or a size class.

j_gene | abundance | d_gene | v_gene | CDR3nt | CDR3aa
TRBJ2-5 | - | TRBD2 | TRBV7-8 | TGTGCCAGCAGCTTCCAGGCGGGGGTGGAGGAGACCCAGTACTTC | CASSFQAGVEETQYF
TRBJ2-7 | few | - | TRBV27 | TGTGCCAGCAGTTTATTCCCGATCTACGAGCAATACTTC | CASSLFPIYEQYF
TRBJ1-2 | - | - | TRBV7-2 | TGTGCCAGCAGCTGGGCAGACGCTAACTATGGCTACACCTTC | CASSWADANYGYTF
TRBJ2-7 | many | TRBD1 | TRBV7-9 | TGTGCCAGCAGCACATCCGGGACAGAATCCTACGAGCAGTACTTC | CASSTSGTESYEQYF
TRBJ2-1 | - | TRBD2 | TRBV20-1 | TGCAGTGCTAGAGCGACTAGCGGAGTCAATGAGCAGTTCTTC | CSARATSGVNEQFF
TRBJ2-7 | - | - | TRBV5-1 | TGCGCCAGCAGCTTGGCTGGACCGAGGAATCCTTTCGCGCAGTACTTC | CASSLAGPRNPFAQYF
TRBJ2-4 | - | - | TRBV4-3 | TGCGCCAGCAGCCAAGATCACGGGAGTGCGCTGAACATTCAGTACTTC | CASSQDHGSALNIQYF
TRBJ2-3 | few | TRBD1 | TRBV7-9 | TGTGCCAGCAGCTTAATGAGGGGGCCTCCTTCTAGCACAGATACGCAGTATTTT | CASSLMRGPPSSTDTQYF
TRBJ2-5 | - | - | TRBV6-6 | TGTGCCAGCAGTTACCGCCCACAAGAGACCCAGTACTTT | CASSYRPQETQYF
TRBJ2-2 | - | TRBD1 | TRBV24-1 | TGTGCCACCAGTGATAGACAGGGTTATGCCGGGGAGCTGTTTTTT | CATSDRQGYAGELFF
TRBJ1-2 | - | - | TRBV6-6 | TGTGCCAGCAGCCTAACACCGAATGGCTACACCTTC | CASSLTPNGYTF
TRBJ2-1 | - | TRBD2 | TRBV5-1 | TGCGCCAGCAGCCACGCCTCGGGACTAGGTGAGAATGAGCAGTTCTTC | CASSHASGLGENEQFF
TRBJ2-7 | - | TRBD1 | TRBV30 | TGTGCCTGGGCCAGGGGGTCCTACGAGCAGTACTTC | CAWARGSYEQYF
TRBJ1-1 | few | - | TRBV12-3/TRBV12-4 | TGTGCCAGCAATAACAGGGACACTGAAGCTTTCTTT | CASNNRDTEAFF
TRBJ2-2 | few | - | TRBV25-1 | TGTGCCAGCAGTGAATTTGAACAGGGCCCCACCGGGGAGCTGTTTTTT | CASSEFEQGPTGELFF
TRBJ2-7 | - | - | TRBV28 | TGTGCCAGCAGACGTATTAGAGGGGGGTACGAGCAGTACTTC | CASRRIRGGYEQYF
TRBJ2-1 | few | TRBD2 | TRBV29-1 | TGCAGCGTTGAAAAGGCTAGCGGGGGGGCCTACAATGAGCAGTTCTTC | CSVEKASGGAYNEQFF
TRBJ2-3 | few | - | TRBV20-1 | TGCAGTGCTATGGCTCTAGGCGCGCAGTATTTT | CSAMALGAQYF
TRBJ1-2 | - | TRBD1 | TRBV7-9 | TGTGCCAGCAGCCCACGACAGGGGTCCTCGGACTATGGCTACACCTTC | CASSPRQGSSDYGYTF